One and the same sample provided the 28 T cell receptor beta chains below, sequenced in a study of T cell responses to AZD1222 COVID-19 vaccine. This table comes from immunoSEQ multiplex PCR, and its TCRdb copy is limited to in-frame clones, with some not included. Found here are 150,000 to 200,000 clones, roughly 92% of them singletons; the top ten hold around 1%. The material sequenced was peripheral blood, taken 28 days after the second AZD1222 dose. These receptors were collected from an adult who received the AZD1222 COVID-19 vaccine.

This clone was counted once. The rearrangement joins TRBV27 to TRBJ1-5; D remains unclear. V lost 6 bases to trimming and J lost 7 bases, with 13 bases between them. The germline gives CDR1 MNHEY, CDR2 SMNVEV (reference sequence). CDR3 length equals 13 residues. The CDR3 is CASSQGSLQPQHF. Here the CDR3 DNA reads TGTGCCAGCAGCCAAGGATCGTTGCAGCCCCAGCATTTT.

V and J are TRBV10-2 and TRBJ1-1; TRBD1 aligns across 8 bases. The V segment lost 6 bases and the J segment 5 bases; nucleotides outside the gene matches: 8. The CDR3 covers 14 residues. CDR1 WSHSY and CDR2 SAAADI come from the germline V gene. The CDR3 spells CASSLTGAGTEAFF. CDR3 in DNA: TGCGCCAGCAGCTTGACAGGGGCGGGTACTGAAGCTTTCTTT.

The chain joins TRBV2 to TRBJ2-2; either TRBD1 or TRBD2 may fit D (5 bases each). V was pared by 5 bases and J by 2 bases, with 15 bases between. CDR1 is SNHLY, CDR2 FYNNEI, per germline. The CDR3 is 16 residues long. The CDR3 region has the DNA TGTGCCAGCAGTCCGGGACCGCAGACCAACACCGGGGAGCTGTTTTTT. Translated: CASSPGPQTNTGELFF.

The chain uses TRBV6-5 and TRBJ1-1; D call uncertain. Germline CDR1 reads MNHEY; CDR2 reads SVGAGI. The V gene lost 2 bases and the J gene lost 2 bases, with 15 bases spanning the gap. The CDR3 length is 16 residues. Written as DNA, the CDR3 is TGTGCCAGCAGTTACACTTACTCGTCGATTAACACTGAAGCTTTCTTT. Its translation is CASSYTYSSINTEAFF.

The chain links TRBV11-1 to TRBJ1-4; 9 nucleotides match TRBD1. The CDR3 runs 14 residues. Trimming at V came to 5 bases and at J to 7 bases, leaving 5 bases not matched to a gene. Per germline, CDR1 SGHAT and CDR2 FQDESV (reference sequence). The CDR3, as DNA: TGTGCCAGCAGCGATACGGGACAGGGTGAAAAACTGTTTTTT. Translating it yields CASSDTGQGEKLFF.

V and J are TRBV18 and TRBJ2-3; D possibly uses TRBD1 or TRBD2 (5 bases each). With 3 bases removed from V and 2 bases from J, the gap between germline ends came to 9 bases. Germline V CDR1 and CDR2: KGHSH, LQKENI. This CDR3 has 14 amino acids. The CDR3 spells CASSPGGYTDTQYF. DNA of the CDR3: TGTGCCAGCTCACCTGGGGGATACACAGATACGCAGTATTTT.

The rearrangement uses TRBV7-2 and TRBJ2-7; weak D call: TRBD1 (6 bases). The CDR3 is made up of 14 amino acids. Germline CDR1 SGHTA, CDR2 FQGNSA. V lost 6 bases and J 4 bases, leaving 16 bases between the germline ends. CDR3 bases: TGTGCCAGCAGTCCGACAGGTCAGGCTTACGAGCAGTACTTC. Amino acids: CASSPTGQAYEQYF.

This chain links TRBV6-4 with TRBJ1-5; TRBD1 might be the D (6 bases). This CDR3 spans 16 amino acids. V was trimmed by 5 bases and J by 7 bases, leaving 21 bases between them. Germline-derived CDR1 and CDR2 are MRHNA and SNTAGT. This CDR3 is CASSRKAIRGGQPQHF. As DNA, the CDR3 is TGTGCCAGCAGTAGGAAGGCGATCAGGGGCGGCCAGCCCCAGCATTTT.

This clone occurred once. The V and J genes are TRBV3-1 (or the pseudogene TRBV3-2) and TRBJ1-2, with a tentative D call TRBD1 (5 bases). This CDR3 contains 16 residues. Germline CDR1 is LGHDT and CDR2 is YNNKEL (reference sequence). With 4 bases removed from V and 4 bases from J, the gap between germline ends came to 19 bases. The CDR3 spells CASSLGSDIDLYGYTF. The DNA for the CDR3 is TGTGCCAGCAGCCTCGGGTCGGACATTGACCTCTATGGCTACACCTTC.

This clone was found once. V is TRBV11-2 and J is TRBJ1-6; D is unresolved. The germline CDR1 and CDR2 sequences are SGHAT and FQNNGV. Trimming pared 5 bases from V and 10 bases from J, leaving 18 bases between. CDR3 length: 15 amino acids. The CDR3 sequence is CASSPVAANWSPLHF. Here the CDR3 DNA reads TGTGCCAGCAGCCCAGTGGCAGCAAATTGGTCACCCCTCCACTTT.

This sequence joins TRBV5-1 and TRBJ1-2; no definite D call. CDR3 size: 17 residues. CDR1 and CDR2 from the germline V gene are SGHRS and YFSETQ. V was clipped by 1 base and J by 2 bases, with 18 bases between them. The CDR3 region has the DNA TGCGCCAGCAGCTTGTCCGATGGCTTCTTACAGAACTATGGCTACACCTTC. This encodes CASSLSDGFLQNYGYTF.

V is TRBV5-6 and J is TRBJ1-2; 8 bases map to TRBD1. There are 13 residues in the CDR3. Trimming cost V 3 bases and J 3 bases; bases outside gene matches: 1. Looked up from germline, CDR1 is SGHDT and CDR2 is YYEEEE. The CDR3 reads CASSSGGYYGYTF. The CDR3 DNA follows: TGTGCCAGCAGCTCAGGGGGCTACTATGGCTACACCTTC.

The V call is TRBV7-6, the J call TRBJ2-1; 7 bases agree with TRBD1. The CDR3 is 14 residues long. In germline, CDR1 is SGHVS, CDR2 FNYEAQ. Trimming removed 1 base from V and 7 bases from J; junction bases left unmatched: 4. CDR3 region: CASSLDTGANEQFF. The CDR3 DNA reads as TGTGCCAGCAGCTTAGATACAGGGGCGAATGAGCAGTTCTTC.

This clone was seen once. V and J are TRBV5-1 and TRBJ1-1; no firm D call. Looked up from germline, CDR1 is SGHRS and CDR2 is YFSETQ. The CDR3 totals 15 residues. V shed 0 bases and J shed 1 base, with 10 bases lying between them. The CDR3 here is CASSLVGRGNTEAFF. Written as DNA, the CDR3 is TGCGCCAGCAGCTTGGTTGGGCGGGGGAACACTGAAGCTTTCTTT.

This chain links TRBV4-1 with TRBJ1-5; 7 bases fit TRBD1. The germline CDR1 and CDR2 sequences are MGHRA and YSYEKL. The CDR3 consists of 16 residues. V trimming: 0 bases; J trimming: 3 bases; junction bases outside the gene matches: 5. The CDR3 loop reads CASSQDPTGANQPQHF. CDR3 bases: TGCGCCAGCAGCCAAGATCCTACAGGGGCCAATCAGCCCCAGCATTTT.

The chain couples TRBV5-1 to TRBJ2-7; possible D gene TRBD2, 5 bases. Germline V CDR1 and CDR2: SGHRS, YFSETQ. This CDR3 spans 14 amino acids. Trimming took off 4 bases at V and 2 bases at J, with 13 bases between the two ends. The DNA of the CDR3 is TGCGCCAGCAGCGCTGGTGGGAGTACCTACGAGCAGTACTTC. This codes for CASSAGGSTYEQYF.

The V and J genes are TRBV27 and TRBJ1-4; D is unclear. The CDR3 runs 14 residues. Germline CDR1 is MNHEY and CDR2 is SMNVEV (reference sequence). Trimming removed 8 bases from V and 8 bases from J, with 18 bases in between. The CDR3 here is CASSPTRMGEKLFF. The CDR3 bases are TGTGCCAGCTCCCCGACGCGGATGGGGGAAAAACTGTTTTTT.

The chain uses TRBV9 and TRBJ2-7; no definite D call. CDR1 and CDR2 from the germline V gene are SGDLS and YYNGEE. The CDR3 consists of 14 residues. V lost 0 bases to trimming and J lost 4 bases, with 11 bases between them. CDR3 nucleotides: TGTGCCAGCAGCGTAGGACCCCCCTCATACGAGCAGTACTTC. This translates into CASSVGPPSYEQYF.

The chain joins TRBV18 to TRBJ1-6; 10 bases match TRBD1. This CDR3 has 14 amino acids. Germline trimming cut 3 bases from V and 13 bases from J; bases unmatched to any gene: 6. The germline V gene has CDR1 KGHSH and CDR2 LQKENI. The CDR3 sequence is CASSPPGQGKPLHF. The CDR3 nucleotides are TGTGCCAGCTCACCTCCGGGACAGGGGAAGCCCCTCCACTTT.

This chain links TRBV7-3 with TRBJ2-6; D not certain. In germline, CDR1 is SGHTA, CDR2 FQGTGA. Between the trimmed V and J ends, which lost 3 bases and 4 bases, there was a span of 19 bases. This CDR3 contains 18 residues. The CDR3 here is CASSFSLGRIPGANVLTF. DNA for the CDR3: TGTGCCAGCAGCTTTAGTCTAGGGCGGATTCCCGGGGCCAACGTCCTGACTTTC. Filled out from reference TRBV7-3 and TRBJ2-6, the complete variable domain reads GAGVSQTPSNKVTEKGKYVELRCDPISGHTALYWYRQSLGQGPEFLIYFQGTGAADDSGLPNDRFFAVRPEGSVSTLKIQRTERGDSAVYLCASSFSLGRIPGANVLTFGAGSRLTVL.

The chain recombines TRBV28 with TRBJ1-1, with D possibly TRBD1 on 5 matching bases. The CDR3 runs 15 residues. Trimming shortened V by 6 bases and J by 3 bases, and 17 bases separated the two germline ends. Germline lookup yields CDR1 MDHEN and CDR2 SYDVKM. As DNA, the CDR3 is TGTGCCAGCAGCACGTCCGGAAGGGGAGACACTGAAGCTTTCTTT. Translated: CASSTSGRGDTEAFF. The full variable domain, in which reference TRBV28 and TRBJ1-1 provide the parts outside the CDR3, is DVKVTQSSRYLVKRTGEKVFLECVQDMDHENMFWYRQDPGLGLRLIYFSYDVKMKEKGDIPEGYSVSREKKERFSLILESASTNQTSMYLCASSTSGRGDTEAFFGQGTRLTVV.

The sample holds one count of this clone. J is TRBJ1-1 and V is TRBV9, with 9 bases lining up with TRBD1. CDR1 SGDLS and CDR2 YYNGEE come from the germline V gene. CDR3 length equals 18 residues. V shed 3 bases, J shed 1 base, and the junction held 13 bases outside the gene matches. The CDR3 sequence is CASSATTKMDRGNTEAFF. As DNA, the CDR3 is TGTGCCAGCAGCGCCACGACTAAGATGGACAGGGGGAACACTGAAGCTTTCTTT.

In its sample, this clone was seen a few times. The J gene is TRBJ2-7, the V gene TRBV7-9; D is undetermined. The CDR3 sequence is 11 residues long. Trimming shortened V by 2 bases and J by 7 bases, and 6 bases separated the two germline ends. Germline CDR1 SEHNR, CDR2 FQNEAQ (reference sequence). The CDR3 protein is CASSLFGEQYF. The CDR3 DNA is TGTGCCAGCAGCTTATTCGGGGAGCAGTACTTC.

V is TRBV7-2 and J is TRBJ1-6; 7 positions agree with TRBD1. There are 14 residues in the CDR3. Germline V gene sequence: CDR1 SGHTA, CDR2 FQGNSA. J lost 8 bases, V lost 8 bases, and 9 bases had no gene match. The DNA for the CDR3 is TGTGCCAGCGGACCTACAGGGGTTTATTCACCCCTCCACTTT. This codes for CASGPTGVYSPLHF.

The V and J genes are TRBV11-2 and TRBJ2-1; perhaps TRBD1 as D (5 bases). The CDR3 consists of 14 residues. Between the trimmed V and J ends, which lost 8 bases and 3 bases, there was a span of 14 bases. Germline assignment: CDR1 SGHAT and CDR2 FQNNGV. The CDR3 protein is CASGRQMVYNEQFF. In nucleotides, the CDR3 is TGTGCCAGCGGAAGACAGATGGTCTACAATGAGCAGTTCTTC.

The chain carries TRBV6-5 and TRBJ2-7; tentatively, D is TRBD2 (7 bases). The CDR3 consists of 16 residues. Deletions cut 2 bases from V and 3 bases from J, with 17 bases between. Germline V gene data show CDR1 as MNHEY and CDR2 as SVGAGI. This chain's CDR3 is CASSYDPGGPIYEQYF. The CDR3, as DNA: TGTGCCAGCAGTTACGATCCCGGGGGGCCTATCTACGAGCAGTACTTC.

V is TRBV12-3 or TRBV12-4 and J is TRBJ2-7; TRBD1 might be the D (5 bases). Trimming removed 3 bases at V and 2 bases at J, with 5 bases between. The CDR3 is made up of 12 amino acids. This CDR3 is CASSLTAYEQYF. As DNA, the CDR3 is TGTGCCAGCAGTTTGACAGCCTACGAGCAGTACTTC.

The J gene is TRBJ1-4, the V gene TRBV9; D ambiguous. This CDR3 has 15 amino acids. V was pared by 0 bases and J by 3 bases, with 9 bases between. CDR1 is SGDLS, CDR2 YYNGEE, per germline. As DNA, the CDR3 is TGTGCCAGCAGCGTAGAGCCCACGGCTAATGAAAAACTGTTTTTT. It is translated as CASSVEPTANEKLFF.